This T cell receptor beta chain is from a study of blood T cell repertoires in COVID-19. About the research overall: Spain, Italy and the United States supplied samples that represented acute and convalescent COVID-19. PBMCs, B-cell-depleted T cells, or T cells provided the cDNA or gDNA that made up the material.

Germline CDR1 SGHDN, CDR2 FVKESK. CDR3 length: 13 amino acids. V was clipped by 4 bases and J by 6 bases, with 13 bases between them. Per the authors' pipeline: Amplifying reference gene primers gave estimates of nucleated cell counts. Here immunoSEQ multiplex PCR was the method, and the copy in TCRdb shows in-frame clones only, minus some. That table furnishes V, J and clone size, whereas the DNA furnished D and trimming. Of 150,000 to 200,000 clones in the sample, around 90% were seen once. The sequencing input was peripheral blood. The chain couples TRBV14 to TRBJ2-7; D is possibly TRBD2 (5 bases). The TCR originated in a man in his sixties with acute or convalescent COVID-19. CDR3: CASSPSGWGEQYF. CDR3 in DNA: TGTGCCAGCAGCCCCTCGGGGTGGGGCGAGCAGTACTTC.